These 22 T cell receptor beta chains were sequenced from one sample in a study of T cells after yellow fever vaccination. TCRdb re-called the 5' RACE reads through MiXCR, storing one row per CDR3 protein. The sample consists of hundreds of thousands of distinct CDR3 sequences, over 9% of them appearing once. The material was PBMCs, obtained on the day of the yellow fever booster vaccination. The receptors stem from a man between 25 and 39 years old who received the YFV17D yellow fever vaccine.

The chain carries TRBV24-1 and TRBJ2-5, with 9 nucleotides matching TRBD1. J gave up 7 bases and V 3 bases, and 8 bases lay outside the gene matches. The CDR3 length is 15 residues. Germline V lookup: CDR1 KGHDR, CDR2 SFDVKD. CDR3 protein: CATSDPMDRGRTQYF. The CDR3 bases are TGTGCCACCAGTGATCCCATGGACAGGGGACGGACCCAGTACTTC.

The rearrangement uses TRBV29-1 and TRBJ2-5, with D unclear. This CDR3 is built from 12 residues. CDR1 SQVTM and CDR2 ANQGSEA come from the germline V gene. V shed 7 bases and J shed 2 bases, with 11 bases lying between them. Here the CDR3 DNA reads TGCAGCGCTTTCATCGGGCAAGAGACCCAGTACTTC. It yields the protein CSAFIGQETQYF.

This chain uses TRBV20-1 with TRBJ2-5, with TRBD1 as a possible D gene (5 bases). The germline V and J ends were trimmed by 1 base and 4 bases, with 16 bases remaining between them. CDR1 is DFQATT, CDR2 SNEGSKA, per germline (reference sequence). The length of the CDR3 is 15 residues. In DNA form, the CDR3 reads TGCAGTGCTAGAGTGCCTTCGGCAGGGCCAGAGACCCAGTACTTC. Translated, it gives CSARVPSAGPETQYF.

The chain links TRBV6-5 to TRBJ1-2; D is undetermined. CDR3 length: 12 residues. Deletions cut 6 bases from V and 8 bases from J, with 13 bases between. The germline V gene has CDR1 MNHEY and CDR2 SVGAGI. Written as DNA, the CDR3 is TGTGCCAGCAGCCGTCAGTCCCAGGGCTACACCTTC. Protein product: CASSRQSQGYTF.

The rearrangement uses TRBV7-2 and TRBJ2-7; D unresolved. CDR3 length: 13 residues. CDR1 is SGHTA, CDR2 FQGNSA, per germline. V was trimmed by 2 bases and J by 3 bases, leaving 8 bases between them. DNA of the CDR3: TGTGCCAGCAGCTTAATTACTAACTACGAGCAGTACTTC. Translated: CASSLITNYEQYF.

J is TRBJ1-6 and V is TRBV4-3; no definite D call. CDR3 length: 15 amino acids. Looked up from germline, CDR1 is LGHNA and CDR2 is YSLEER. The V gene lost 0 bases and the J gene lost 12 bases, with 15 bases spanning the gap. The CDR3 sequence: CASSQELGGGLPLHF. The CDR3 bases are TGCGCCAGCAGCCAAGAGCTCGGAGGCGGTTTACCCCTCCACTTT.

There are a few counts of this clonotype. This chain connects TRBV5-1 to TRBJ2-1; D ambiguous. Trimming took off 3 bases at V and 7 bases at J, with 17 bases between the two ends. This CDR3 region has 15 residues. In germline, CDR1 is SGHRS, CDR2 YFSETQ. CDR3 region: CASSSPMSHENEQFF. The CDR3 DNA is TGCGCCAGCAGCTCACCCATGTCCCATGAGAATGAGCAGTTCTTC.

The V and J genes are TRBV5-1 and TRBJ1-2, with D unclear. The CDR3 covers 14 residues. V lost 7 bases to trimming and J lost 4 bases, with 17 bases between them. In germline, CDR1 is SGHRS, CDR2 YFSETQ. CDR3 nucleotides: TGCGCCAGCGGCCCGGCGGGCGGAGGCTATGGCTACACCTTC. It specifies CASGPAGGGYGYTF.

In this sample, this clonotype turned up a few times. This chain links TRBV20-1 with TRBJ2-3; the match to TRBD2 covers 8 bases. Germline-derived CDR1 and CDR2 are DFQATT and SNEGSKA (reference sequence). CDR3 length: 16 residues. With V trimmed by 1 base and J by 8 bases, 14 bases remained unmatched. The CDR3 nucleotides are TGCAGTGCTAGAGGACGGGGGGGGGAAACTCGCGGTACGCAGTATTTT. Residues: CSARGRGGETRGTQYF.

The rearrangement joins TRBV11-2 to TRBJ2-5; D uncertain. The CDR3 length is 14 residues. Trimming took off 2 bases at V and 2 bases at J, with 9 bases between the two ends. Germline CDR1 reads SGHAT; CDR2 reads FQNNGV. The CDR3: CASSLKVAQETQYF. DNA for the CDR3: TGTGCCAGCAGCTTAAAGGTGGCGCAAGAGACCCAGTACTTC.

This clonotype was found a few times. The V call is TRBV5-1, the J call TRBJ2-5; the D is unclear. Trimming stripped 0 bases from V and 5 bases from J, with 17 bases between. The CDR3 is 16 amino acids. Germline lookup yields CDR1 SGHRS and CDR2 YFSETQ. The CDR3 region is CASSLGVTFPEETQYF. Written as DNA, the CDR3 is TGCGCCAGCAGCTTGGGGGTTACCTTCCCGGAGGAGACCCAGTACTTC. Filled out from reference TRBV5-1 and TRBJ2-5, the complete variable domain reads KAGVTQTPRYLIKTRGQQVTLSCSPISGHRSVSWYQQTPGQGLQFLFEYFSETQRNKGNFPGRFSGRQFSNSRSEMNVSTLELGDSALYLCASSLGVTFPEETQYFGPGTRLLVL.

This clonotype was detected only a few times. V usage is TRBV2 and J usage is TRBJ2-3, with TRBD1 identical over 9 bases. With V trimmed by 6 bases and J by 1 base, 5 bases remained unmatched. The CDR3 consists of 15 residues. From germline, CDR1 is SNHLY and CDR2 FYNNEI. CDR3 coding DNA: TGTGCCAGCAGGCCGGGACAGGGAGGCACAGATACGCAGTATTTT. Its protein is CASRPGQGGTDTQYF.

This clonotype appeared a few times. The V and J genes are TRBV7-8 and TRBJ2-7; D is uncertain. Germline CDR1 SGHVS, CDR2 FQNEAQ. The CDR3 runs to 13 residues. Trimming took 1 base from V and 6 from J, leaving 10 bases between them. The CDR3 DNA reads as TGTGCCAGCAGCTTAGATGGCCGGGCCGAGCAGTACTTC. Its protein product is CASSLDGRAEQYF.

The chain uses TRBV5-1 and TRBJ2-3; D not certain. The CDR3 totals 14 residues. Germline lookup yields CDR1 SGHRS and CDR2 YFSETQ. The ends were cut back, 3 bases at V and 2 bases at J, with 10 bases in the middle. The CDR3 reads CASSSPTATDTQYF. The DNA for the CDR3 is TGCGCCAGCAGCTCCCCAACAGCCACAGATACGCAGTATTTT.

V and J are TRBV5-1 and TRBJ2-3; 13 bases match TRBD2. J was trimmed by 2 bases and V by 3 bases; bases with no gene match: 15. The CDR3 spans 20 residues. CDR1 SGHRS and CDR2 YFSETQ come from the germline V gene. CDR3 residues: CASSSPRTSGRRGPTDTQYF. In nucleotides, the CDR3 is TGCGCCAGCAGCTCCCCTCGGACTAGCGGGAGAAGAGGGCCCACAGATACGCAGTATTTT.

This clonotype was seen a few times. The V and J genes are TRBV6-5 and TRBJ2-2; D is unclear. The CDR3 spans 12 residues. Trimming took 7 bases from V and 1 from J, leaving 4 bases between them. Germline CDR1 reads MNHEY; CDR2 reads SVGAGI. The CDR3 DNA reads as TGTGCCAGCACCAGGAACACCGGGGAGCTGTTTTTT. Protein sequence: CASTRNTGELFF.

The chain links TRBV6-1 to TRBJ2-3; D uncertain. Trimming took 5 bases from V and 4 from J, leaving 16 bases between them. CDR1 and CDR2 from the germline V gene are MNHNS and SASEGT. This CDR3 is 15 amino acids long. The CDR3 bases are TGTGCCAGCAGTACCGCCCTAGAGTCTTCAGATACGCAGTATTTT. It translates to CASSTALESSDTQYF.

The chain uses TRBV5-1 and TRBJ2-3, with D perhaps matching TRBD2 (6 bases). Germline V gene sequence: CDR1 SGHRS, CDR2 YFSETQ. V gave up 4 bases and J gave up 5 bases, with 17 bases separating them. The CDR3 extends over 15 amino acids. CDR3 protein: CASSETGVLGDTQYF. CDR3 sequence (DNA): TGCGCCAGCAGCGAAACGGGGGTTCTCGGAGATACGCAGTATTTT.

The table lists this clonotype with a few counts. The V and J genes are TRBV20-1 and TRBJ2-2; a possible D gene is TRBD1 (6 bases). Trimming stripped 0 bases from V and 3 bases from J, with 17 bases between. The CDR3 has 17 residues. In germline, CDR1 is DFQATT, CDR2 SNEGSKA (reference sequence). The CDR3 nucleotides are TGCAGTGCTAGAGATCAACAGGGTAGTCGGTACACCGGGGAGCTGTTTTTT. It yields the protein CSARDQQGSRYTGELFF.

This clonotype was seen a few times. The rearrangement uses TRBV9 and TRBJ2-7; D is perhaps TRBD1 (5 bases). The germline gives CDR1 SGDLS, CDR2 YYNGEE. The CDR3 extends over 15 amino acids. V was clipped by 0 bases and J by 10 bases, with 20 bases between them. CDR3: CASSVGAAPSQGQYF. The CDR3 DNA sequence: TGTGCCAGCAGCGTAGGAGCCGCCCCCAGCCAGGGTCAGTACTTC. The whole variable domain, filled in from reference TRBV9 and TRBJ2-7, reads DSGVTQTPKHLITATGQRVTLRCSPRSGDLSVYWYQQSLDQGLQFLIQYYNGEERAKGNILERFSAQQFPDLHSELNLSSLELGDSALYFCASSVGAAPSQGQYFGPGTRLTVT.

This sequence joins TRBV7-2 and TRBJ1-2, with 10 bases aligning to TRBD1. The CDR3 has 16 amino acids. Germline values: CDR1 SGHTA, CDR2 FQGNSA. With V trimmed by 2 bases and J by 7 bases, 10 bases remained unmatched. Here the CDR3 DNA reads TGTGCCAGCAGCTTAAGACAACCCGGGACAGGGGTTGGCTACACCTTC. This gives the protein CASSLRQPGTGVGYTF.

This clonotype was seen only once. The conserved final phenylalanine or tryptophan is absent from the CDR3, which likely points to a read error. The chain has TRBV10-1 and TRBJ2-5, with TRBD2 matching over 13 bases. V lost 0 bases, J lost 5 bases, and 9 bases stayed unmatched. Germline V CDR1 and CDR2: WNHNN, SYGVQD (reference sequence). This CDR3 comprises 18 residues. The CDR3 is CASSESSGLAGVEETQYV. The CDR3 DNA is TGCGCCAGCAGTGAGTCGAGCGGACTAGCGGGAGTCGAGGAGACCCAGTACGTC.